This T cell receptor (beta chain) is drawn from a study of regulatory T cells in long-lasting Graves disease. Study-level results: Persistent Graves' patients had lower TCR diversity than newly diagnosed ones. Peripheral blood alone, not thyroid tissue, underwent study.

The time point is: persistent/refractory GD, antithyroid drugs over 5 years with positive TRAb. RNA extracted from PBMCs served as the sequencing template. Patients of an endocrinology department in Xi'an, China, were included. This clonotype was detected many times. Its antigen is currently unknown. According to the study, TCR beta libraries were built with iRepertoire HTBI primers and CDR3-region Arm-PCR. MiXCR, applied by TCRdb to the multiplex PCR reads, yields one record per CDR3 protein. This sample has about 460,000 distinct CDR3 sequences, with approximately 23% found just once. The V gene end was trimmed by 5 bases and the J gene end by 6 bases; junction bases not matched to a gene: 4. This CDR3 region has 13 residues.

The TCR was taken from a female donor with Graves disease. The sample was peripheral blood mononuclear cells (PBMCs), taken when the disease was refractory, from a patient treated with antithyroid drugs. This chain links TRBV12-3 or TRBV12-4 with TRBJ1-5; TRBD1 agrees at 7 bases. The CDR3 sequence is CASSPQGIQPQHF. DNA for the CDR3: TGTGCCAGCAGTCCACAGGGGATTCAGCCCCAGCATTTT.